Sequencing of this T cell receptor (beta chain) was carried out in a study of blood T cell repertoires in COVID-19. Some clones are missing from TCRdb's copy, which holds only in-frame ones; the method was immunoSEQ multiplex PCR. The table shows more than 95,000 clones, with nearly 90% occurring only once. The CDR3 length is 21 residues. Per germline, CDR1 LGHDT and CDR2 YNNKEL (reference sequence). V trimming: 0 bases; J trimming: 1 base; junction bases outside the gene matches: 17. The chain couples TRBV3-1 (or the pseudogene TRBV3-2) to TRBJ1-3; 8 bases are shared with TRBD1. Sequencing used peripheral blood. This sequence originates from a woman older than 75 with acute or convalescent COVID-19. CDR3 coding DNA: TGTGCCAGCAGCCAAGATTTGGGCGCGGGACAGGTATCAAGGTCTGGAAACACCATATATTTT. It yields the protein CASSQDLGAGQVSRSGNTIYF.